This TCR beta chain was found in a study of blood T cell repertoires in COVID-19. TCRdb's copy holds only in-frame clones and misses some; the assay was immunoSEQ multiplex PCR. The table records about 40,000 clones, 88% of them present only once. The V and J ends lost 2 bases and 1 base respectively, with 9 bases between them. CDR1 is ENHRY, CDR2 SYGVKD, per germline. The length of the CDR3 is 14 residues. Sequenced sample: peripheral blood. This clonotype originated in a man in his fifties or sixties with active COVID-19. This chain connects TRBV10-3 to TRBJ2-7, with D possibly TRBD1 on 5 matching bases. This CDR3 is CAISEDAGSYEQYF. DNA for the CDR3: TGTGCCATCAGTGAGGATGCAGGGTCCTACGAGCAGTACTTC.